This T cell receptor (beta chain) was identified during a study of T-cell memory formation after mild COVID-19. In the case of this clonotype: Its antigen remains unidentified.

Findings and limits, study-wide: Some SARS-CoV-2-responding clones were already detected in memory before infection. Mostly located in CM and EM were contracting CD4+ clones, with contracting CD8+ clones located in EMRA.

Trimming shortened V by 3 bases and J by 7 bases, and 7 bases separated the two germline ends. Germline V gene data show CDR1 as MGHRA and CDR2 as YSYEKL. CDR3 size: 12 residues. TCRdb reanalysed the 5' RACE reads using MiXCR and keeps one entry per CDR3 protein. The sample has hundreds of thousands of distinct CDR3 sequences, around a fifth seen once. The chain uses TRBV4-1 and TRBJ2-1, with D uncertain. This receptor was taken from a man between 18 and 29 years old who had mild COVID-19 (a few samples of this study predate the infection). Cell type and time point are not known. Sequencing input: PBMCs or a T cell subset sorted from them (not recorded which). CDR3 amino acids: CASSHPLNEQFF. In DNA, the CDR3 is TGCGCCAGCAGCCACCCTCTTAATGAGCAGTTCTTC.